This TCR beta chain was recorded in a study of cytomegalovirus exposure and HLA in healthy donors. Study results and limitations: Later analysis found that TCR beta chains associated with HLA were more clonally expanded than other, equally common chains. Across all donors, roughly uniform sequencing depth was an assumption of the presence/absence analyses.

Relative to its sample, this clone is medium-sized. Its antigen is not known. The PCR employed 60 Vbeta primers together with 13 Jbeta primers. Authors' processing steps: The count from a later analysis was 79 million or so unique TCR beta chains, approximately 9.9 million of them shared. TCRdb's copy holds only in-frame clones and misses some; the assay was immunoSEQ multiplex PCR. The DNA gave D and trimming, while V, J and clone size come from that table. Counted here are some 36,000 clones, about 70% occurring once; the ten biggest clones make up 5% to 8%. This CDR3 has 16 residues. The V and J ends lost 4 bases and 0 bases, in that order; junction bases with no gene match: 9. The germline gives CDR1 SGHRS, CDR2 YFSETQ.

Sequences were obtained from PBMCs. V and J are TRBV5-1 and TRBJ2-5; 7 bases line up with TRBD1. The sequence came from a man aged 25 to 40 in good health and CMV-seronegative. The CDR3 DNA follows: TGCGCCAGCAGCCTCAACAGGGGAGACTACCAAGAGACCCAGTACTTC. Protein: CASSLNRGDYQETQYF.